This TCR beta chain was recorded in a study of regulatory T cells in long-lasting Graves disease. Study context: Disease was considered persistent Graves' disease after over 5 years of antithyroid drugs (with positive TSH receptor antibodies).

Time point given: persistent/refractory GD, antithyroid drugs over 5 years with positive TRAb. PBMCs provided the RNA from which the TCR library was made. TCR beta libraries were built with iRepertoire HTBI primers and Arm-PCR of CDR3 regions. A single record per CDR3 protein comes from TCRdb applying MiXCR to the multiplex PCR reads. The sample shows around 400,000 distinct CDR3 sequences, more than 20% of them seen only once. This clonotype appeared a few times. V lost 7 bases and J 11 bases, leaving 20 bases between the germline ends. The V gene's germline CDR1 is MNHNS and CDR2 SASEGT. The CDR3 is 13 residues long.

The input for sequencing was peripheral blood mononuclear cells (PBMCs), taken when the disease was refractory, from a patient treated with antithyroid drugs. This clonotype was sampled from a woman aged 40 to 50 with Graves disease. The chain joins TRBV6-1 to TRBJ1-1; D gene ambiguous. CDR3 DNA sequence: TGTGCCAGCATAACACTAGGCAGCAGTCGGGCTTTCTTT. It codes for CASITLGSSRAFF.